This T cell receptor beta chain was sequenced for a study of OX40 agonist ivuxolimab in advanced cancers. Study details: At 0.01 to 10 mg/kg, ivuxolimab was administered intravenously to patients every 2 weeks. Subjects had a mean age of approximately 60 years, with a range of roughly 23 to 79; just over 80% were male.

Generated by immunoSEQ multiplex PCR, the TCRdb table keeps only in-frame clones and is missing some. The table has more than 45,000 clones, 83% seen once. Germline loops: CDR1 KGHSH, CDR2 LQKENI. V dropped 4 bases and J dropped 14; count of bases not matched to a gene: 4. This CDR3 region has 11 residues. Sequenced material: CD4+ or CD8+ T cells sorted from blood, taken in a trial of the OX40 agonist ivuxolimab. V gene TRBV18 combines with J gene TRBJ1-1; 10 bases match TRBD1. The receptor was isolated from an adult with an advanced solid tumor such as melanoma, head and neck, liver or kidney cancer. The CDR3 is CASSLGQGVFF. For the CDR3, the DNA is TGTGCCAGCTCACTCGGACAGGGGGTATTCTTT.